This T cell receptor (beta chain) was documented in a study of glioma-infiltrating T cells (dated by TCRdb to about 2016). For context, the study as a whole: Low-grade gliomas were WHO grade II oligodendrogliomas or astrocytomas, and glioblastomas were WHO grade IV tumors sampled at initial rather than recurrent diagnosis. The study sequenced TCR alpha- and beta-chain repertoires from glioma tissue, from non-neoplastic brain tissue and from matched peripheral blood mononuclear cells. To measure how far tissue and blood T-cell populations diverged, each tissue-infiltrating repertoire was compared against the peripheral blood repertoire of the same patient. The sequencing target for blood libraries was 4.5- to 10-fold coverage of roughly 1 million peripheral T cells. Three low-grade glioma patients, about 8 primary glioblastoma patients and three non-glioma patients contributing non-neoplastic brain tissue were included in the paired cohort. Glioma patients received dexamethasone for six or fewer days before surgery.

Points on this clonotype: It has no known antigen specificity. It has no much larger one-base neighbor in the sample; base qualities were not kept.

Surgical brain or tumor specimens were cryofrozen in liquid nitrogen immediately after resection, and peripheral blood cells were collected concurrently. What the authors observed across the whole study: Small numbers underpinned the group comparisons: roughly 8 glioblastoma patients, three low-grade glioma patients and three non-neoplastic patients. VJ-independent divergence between tissue and blood was below expectation in non-neoplastic patients but above expectation in all gliomas, especially low-grade gliomas. Patients with low tissue-blood divergence were marked by a signature set of shared blood CDR3 motifs, and this signature set was depleted in highly divergent patients. Tissue and blood shared very few CDR3 sequences, a result attributed to high CDR3 diversity and limited sampling.

The iRepertoire nested amplicon-rescue multiplex PCR (arm-PCR) platform was used to amplify TCR alpha and beta CDR3 regions from RNA. The input for one-step reverse transcription and amplification was roughly 85-400 ng of either tissue mRNA or PBMC total RNA. After bead purification, a secondary multiplex PCR added Illumina adapters, and libraries were gel-purified between 200 and 400 bp. Demultiplexing relied on internal 6-nucleotide barcodes carried by the libraries. The libraries were sequenced on an Illumina MiSeq using 2x220 or 2x250 nucleotide paired-end reads. Per the source publication's procedure: Paired reads were merged using FLASH 1.2.11 and aligned with BWA-MEM to the GRCh37 human genome, and TRA and TRB reads were then extracted. V and J assignment used an IMGT-derived reference of cassette sequences and CDR3 motifs that included pseudogenes. Reads were translated in three frames, and productive CDR3s were defined as those with a C...FGXG motif and no stop codons. A clonotype was defined as a unique combination of a V-J cassette pair and a CDR3 amino acid sequence. Hamming distance filtering was applied to reads, with thresholds set by the sequence error rate of each sample in mapped regions. TCRdb reprocessing: public reads trimmed at Q25 with fastp, clones called with MiXCR, in-frame beta chains kept. Rows with one shared CDR3 protein collapse into an entry with the most common genes and DNA. TCRdb's processing, not the authors', yielded these V and J calls. The sample table contains 300,000 to 400,000 distinct CDR3 sequences; only one count was recorded for roughly two fifths of them. The ten largest account for approximately 12% of the sample.

The clonotype was recovered from a human donor with low-grade glioma or glioblastoma, undergoing nonglioma brain surgery, or in good health (not recorded which). The sample was glioma tissue, nonneoplastic brain tissue, or PBMCs (not recorded which).

This receptor has the CDR3 CASSPEQATNEKLFF. The nucleotide sequence is TGTGCCAGCAGCCCGGAGCAAGCAACTAATGAAAAACTGTTTTTT. The V and J genes are TRBV4-2 and TRBJ1-4; no D gene call is confident. In the germline V gene, CDR1 corresponds to LGHNA and CDR2 to YNFKEQ. Trimming at the junction amounts to 4 bases on V and 0 bases on J, and the germline ends lie 9 bases apart. The CDR3 covers 15 residues, taking in both the cysteine and the phenylalanine. Left in the record is the CDR3 DNA by itself, 45 bases read in frame from the first base.